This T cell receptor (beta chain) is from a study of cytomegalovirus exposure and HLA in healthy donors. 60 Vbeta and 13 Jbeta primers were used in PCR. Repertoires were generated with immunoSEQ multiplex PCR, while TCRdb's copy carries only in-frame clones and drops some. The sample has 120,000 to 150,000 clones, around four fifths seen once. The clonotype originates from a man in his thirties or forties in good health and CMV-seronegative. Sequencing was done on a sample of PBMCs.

The CDR3 DNA follows: TGTGCCAGCAGCCCCCGCAGCGGGAGGGCTATTGGGGACCATACGCAGTATTTT. This sequence encodes CASSPRSGRAIGDHTQYF. The chain recombines TRBV7-2 with TRBJ2-3; 10 nucleotides align to TRBD2. The CDR3 contains 18 residues. CDR1 and CDR2 from the germline V gene are SGHTA and FQGNSA. The ends lost 5 bases at V and 7 bases at J; junction bases unmatched: 18.